The sequence of this T cell receptor beta chain was determined in a study of Tregs in tolerant kidney transplant recipients. The repertoire was sequenced with immunoSEQ multiplex PCR; TCRdb's copy has only in-frame clones and lacks some. The sample lists about 87,000 clones, over 85% occurring once. V was pared by 0 bases and J by 0 bases, with 10 bases between. Germline V gene data show CDR1 as SGHNT and CDR2 as YYREEE (reference sequence). This CDR3 is built from 17 residues. This clonotype was obtained from a human donor who received a combined kidney and bone marrow transplant. The chain recombines TRBV5-4 with TRBJ2-6; D is uncertain. This material consisted of CD4+ T cells from blood, taken before the transplant. CDR3 sequence: CASSLGYGDSGANVLTF. CDR3 sequence (DNA): TGTGCCAGCAGCTTGGGCTATGGAGACTCTGGGGCCAACGTCCTGACTTTC.